Below, 18 T cell receptor beta chains from the same sample are listed, as sequenced in a study of beta chain features in type 1 diabetes. Study-wide points: The study found moderately but significantly shorter TCRB CDR3s in all four CD4+ subsets of Type 1 diabetes patients.

The isolated RNA, all of it, was reverse transcribed, so expressed TCRB transcripts were what got sequenced. Produced via immunoSEQ multiplex PCR; TCRdb's table is partial and in-frame only. The data show 250,000 to 350,000 clones, roughly an eighth seen once. For these receptors, no antigen is known. The sample taken for sequencing was naive CD4+ T cells from blood. These receptors were collected from a man younger than 45 with type 1 diabetes.

This clone has just a few counts. The chain links TRBV28 to TRBJ2-7, with 8 bases fitting TRBD2. Trimming removed 4 bases from V and 3 bases from J; junction bases left unmatched: 5. CDR1 MDHEN and CDR2 SYDVKM come from the germline V gene. The CDR3 length is 14 residues. The DNA of the CDR3 is TGTGCCAGCAGTTCGGGACTAGACAACTACGAGCAGTACTTC. Encoded protein: CASSSGLDNYEQYF.

This clone was seen more than once but under ten times. The chain carries TRBV6-1 and TRBJ2-7, with D unclear. Trimming removed 4 bases at V and 2 bases at J, with 6 bases between. This CDR3 region has 12 residues. Germline V lookup: CDR1 MNHNS, CDR2 SASEGT. CDR3: CASSGPTYEQYF. The CDR3 DNA reads TGTGCCAGCAGTGGCCCTACCTACGAGCAGTACTTC.

CDR3 in DNA: TGTGCCAGCAGTGAAGCGTGGGGAGGGAAAGCTTTCTTT. Protein sequence: CASSEAWGGKAFF. The gene calls are TRBV6-1 and TRBJ1-1; D unresolved. This CDR3 has 13 residues. The V end lost 0 bases, the J end lost 9 bases, and 11 bases lay between the germline ends. Germline V gives CDR1 MNHNS, CDR2 SASEGT.

The V gene is TRBV27, the J gene TRBJ2-5; D gene unclear. Germline-derived CDR1 and CDR2 are MNHEY and SMNVEV (reference sequence). V lost 5 bases and J 4 bases, leaving 8 bases between the germline ends. The CDR3 extends over 12 amino acids. The CDR3 nucleotides read TGTGCCAGCAGTCCCTCAGGAGAGACCCAGTACTTC. Amino acids: CASSPSGETQYF.

V and J are TRBV11-2 and TRBJ2-4, with D possibly being TRBD1 (5 bases). Germline assignment: CDR1 SGHAT and CDR2 FQNNGV. Trimming removed 1 base at V and 2 bases at J, with 9 bases between. The CDR3 is made up of 15 amino acids. The CDR3 reads CASSLGAGSKNIQYF. In DNA, the CDR3 is TGTGCCAGCAGCTTAGGTGCAGGGTCCAAAAACATTCAGTACTTC.

The chain couples TRBV7-2 to TRBJ2-5; 8 positions agree with TRBD2. With V trimmed by 4 bases and J by 0 bases, 7 bases remained unmatched. The CDR3 loop spans 16 amino acids. The germline CDR1 and CDR2 sequences are SGHTA and FQGNSA. The DNA of the CDR3 is TGTGCCAGCAGCTCCGGCAGCGGGAGCCACCAAGAGACCCAGTACTTC. Translation: CASSSGSGSHQETQYF.

The table lists this clone with a few counts. The rearrangement joins TRBV7-2 to TRBJ2-1; the match to TRBD2 covers 9 bases. The ends lost 6 bases at V and 0 bases at J; junction bases unmatched: 3. This CDR3 has 15 amino acids. Germline V gives CDR1 SGHTA, CDR2 FQGNSA. CDR3 coding DNA: TGTGCCAGCAGATTGACTAGCGGCTCCTACAATGAGCAGTTCTTC. Translated: CASRLTSGSYNEQFF.

This clone occurred a few times. At one end, the junction sequence differs from germline, possibly due to a read error. V gene TRBV2 combines with J gene TRBJ2-7, with unresolved D. Germline CDR1 and CDR2: SNHLY and FYNNEI. This CDR3 contains 12 residues. CDR3 sequence: CASREDKYEQYF. CDR3 DNA sequence: TGTGCCAGCAGGGAAGACAAGTACGAGCAGTACTTC.

This clone was seen only a few times. The chain combines TRBV7-2 with TRBJ1-2; 7 bases fit TRBD1. V shed 6 bases, J shed 0 bases, and the junction held 4 bases outside the gene matches. This CDR3 has 14 amino acids. Looked up from germline, CDR1 is SGHTA and CDR2 is FQGNSA. The CDR3 is CASSTTGTNYGYTF. The DNA for the CDR3 is TGTGCCAGCAGTACGACAGGGACTAACTATGGCTACACCTTC.

This clone showed up just a few times. The J gene is TRBJ1-2, the V gene TRBV7-9, with D maybe TRBD1 (6 bases). V gave up 6 bases and J gave up 2 bases, with 10 bases separating them. Germline lookup yields CDR1 SEHNR and CDR2 FQNEAQ (reference sequence). There are 13 residues in the CDR3. The CDR3 sequence: CASSPQGNYGYTF. CDR3 nucleotide sequence: TGTGCCAGCAGTCCCCAGGGGAACTATGGCTACACCTTC. Supplemented by reference TRBV7-9 and TRBJ1-2, the full variable domain reads DTGVSQNPRHKITKRGQNVTFRCDPISEHNRLYWYRQTLGQGPEFLTYFQNEAQLEKSRLLSDRFSAERPKGSFSTLEIQRTEQGDSAMYLCASSPQGNYGYTFGSGTRLTVV.

The chain carries TRBV7-3 and TRBJ2-2, with D possibly TRBD1 on 5 matching bases. Between the trimmed V and J ends, which lost 5 bases and 1 base, there was a span of 11 bases. Germline CDR1 and CDR2: SGHTA and FQGTGA. The CDR3 spans 15 residues. CDR3 sequence reads: CASSQAGLNTGELFF. In DNA, the CDR3 is TGTGCCAGCAGCCAAGCAGGGTTGAACACCGGGGAGCTGTTTTTT.

The chain combines TRBV11-1 with TRBJ2-3; D call uncertain. The CDR3 length is 13 residues. The V and J ends lost 7 bases and 1 base respectively, with 9 bases between them. The germline CDR1 and CDR2 sequences are SGHAT and FQDESV (reference sequence). CDR3 in amino acids: CASTSGGTDTQYF. Written as DNA, the CDR3 is TGTGCCAGCACGTCAGGTGGCACAGATACGCAGTATTTT.

A few counts support this clone. V and J are TRBV7-7 and TRBJ2-7; 7 positions agree with TRBD1. The germline CDR1 and CDR2 sequences are SSHAT and FNYEAQ (reference sequence). The CDR3 has 15 residues. V gave up 0 bases and J gave up 0 bases; unmatched junction bases: 2. As DNA, the CDR3 is TGTGCCAGCAGCTTAGCGACAGGGAGCTCCTACGAGCAGTACTTC. Translation gives CASSLATGSSYEQYF.

This clone was counted a few times. This chain connects TRBV30 to TRBJ2-3; TRBD2 might be the D (5 bases). Germline CDR1 and CDR2: GTSNPN and SVGIG (reference sequence). The CDR3 runs to 15 residues. V was shortened by 0 bases and J by 4 bases, with 14 bases between the two germline ends. As DNA, the CDR3 is TGTGCCTGGAGTGTCCCGGGATATAGCGCAGATACGCAGTATTTT. The encoded protein is CAWSVPGYSADTQYF.

This clone was counted only a few times. The rearrangement joins TRBV7-9 to TRBJ1-1; the D gene is possibly TRBD1 (5 bases). CDR1 SEHNR and CDR2 FQNEAQ come from the germline V gene (reference sequence). This CDR3 contains 14 residues. V was clipped by 8 bases and J by 6 bases, with 19 bases between them. The CDR3 is CASAPGGRRSEAFF. CDR3 in DNA: TGTGCCAGCGCTCCGGGGGGTCGGAGGTCTGAAGCTTTCTTT.

This clone was observed a handful of times. The chain links TRBV5-1 to TRBJ1-2; D might be TRBD1 (5 bases). Germline V lookup: CDR1 SGHRS, CDR2 YFSETQ. The CDR3 is 13 residues long. V was shortened by 7 bases and J by 2 bases, with 12 bases between the two germline ends. The CDR3, as DNA: TGCGCCAGCCGCGTAGACAGAAACTATGGCTACACCTTC. It encodes CASRVDRNYGYTF.

This clone turned up a few times. The rearrangement uses TRBV18 and TRBJ2-5; TRBD1 matches at 11 bases. The CDR3 runs to 14 residues. CDR1 and CDR2 (germline): KGHSH, LQKENI. J gave up 5 bases and V 7 bases, and 6 bases lay outside the gene matches. Here the CDR3 DNA reads TGTGCCAGCTTCGGACAGGGGGCACCGGAGACCCAGTACTTC. This gives the protein CASFGQGAPETQYF.

This clone was seen a few times. The chain is built from TRBV5-4 and TRBJ2-3; TRBD2 aligns across 11 bases. The J segment lost 4 bases and the V segment lost 4 bases, leaving 2 bases of the junction unmatched. Germline values: CDR1 SGHNT, CDR2 YYREEE (reference sequence). There are 14 residues in the CDR3. The CDR3 reads CASSLAGGADTQYF. CDR3 DNA: TGTGCCAGCAGCCTAGCGGGGGGCGCAGATACGCAGTATTTT. Supplemented by reference TRBV5-4 and TRBJ2-3, the full variable domain reads ETGVTQSPTHLIKTRGQQVTLRCSSQSGHNTVSWYQQALGQGPQFIFQYYREEENGRGNFPPRFSGLQFPNYSSELNVNALELDDSALYLCASSLAGGADTQYFGPGTRLTVL.